These T cell receptor beta chains were read from a single sample in a study of T cell changes during pregnancy in multiple sclerosis. Sequencing was performed with immunoSEQ multiplex PCR; in TCRdb, only in-frame clones are kept and a portion is missing. The sample records approximately 97,000 clones, 91% being singletons. The sequencing used peripheral blood, collected after pregnancy. These TCRs come from a female donor in good health, enrolled as a control in a pregnancy study. CDR3s include the opening cysteine and the closing phenylalanine or tryptophan. Fields, in order: CDR3 DNA, CDR3 protein, D gene, V gene, clone size, J gene. D genes are given only for firm matches. Rows give clone size only sometimes, using once, few, many, or a class for an expanded clone.

TGTGCCAGCAGCGGGGGCCAAAGTGAAAAACTGTTTTTT,CASSGGQSEKLFF,-,TRBV5-4,-,TRBJ1-4
TGTGCCAGCAGCGAGAGCGGGGGTACGCAGTATTTT,CASSESGGTQYF,TRBD2,TRBV7-3,once,TRBJ2-3
TGTGCCAGCAGCCGCTACAGGGCTGAAGCTTTCTTT,CASSRYRAEAFF,-,TRBV7-3,-,TRBJ1-1
TGCGCCAGCAGCCAAGTAGGAGGACAGAGGCCCCACTATGGCTACACCTTC,CASSQVGGQRPHYGYTF,-,TRBV4-1,few,TRBJ1-2
TGTGCCAGCAGCTTAGGGGGTGGCGGGGGTGTGGGGGAGACCCAGTACTTC,CASSLGGGGGVGETQYF,TRBD2,TRBV7-2,-,TRBJ2-5
TGTGCCAGCAGCCAAGATCTACGGAGCGGTACGCAGTATTTT,CASSQDLRSGTQYF,-,TRBV4-2,-,TRBJ2-3
TGTGCCACCGCGGGACAGGGCAATCAGCCCCAGCATTTT,CATAGQGNQPQHF,TRBD1,TRBV6-5,-,TRBJ1-5
TGTGCCAGCAGCTTAGTTCCCCTGGGACAGGGCCACGAGCAGTACTTC,CASSLVPLGQGHEQYF,TRBD1,TRBV7-8,once,TRBJ2-7
TGTGCCAGTAGTATTAGATCAGGGGGAGGTCAGCCCCAGCATTTT,CASSIRSGGGQPQHF,TRBD1,TRBV19,few,TRBJ1-5
TGTGCCAGCTCACCAAATCCGAGAAGCGAGCAGTTCTTC,CASSPNPRSEQFF,-,TRBV18,-,TRBJ2-1
TGTGCCAGCAGTTTGGGACTAGCGGGTACTAGCACAGATACGCAGTATTTT,CASSLGLAGTSTDTQYF,TRBD2,TRBV27,-,TRBJ2-3
TGTGCCAGCAGTCTCTCCGGGACAGACAATCAGCCCCAGCATTTT,CASSLSGTDNQPQHF,TRBD1,TRBV27,-,TRBJ1-5
TGTGCCAGCAGCTCCATACCGGGGGGTATCACCTACGAGCAGTACTTC,CASSSIPGGITYEQYF,TRBD2,TRBV11-1,-,TRBJ2-7
TGTGCCAGCAGTCAAGGACGGGTGAACGGCAATCAGCCCCAGCATTTT,CASSQGRVNGNQPQHF,-,TRBV6-1,-,TRBJ1-5
TGTGCCAGCAGTGGACAGGTTTATAATTCACCCCTCCACTTT,CASSGQVYNSPLHF,-,TRBV25-1,few,TRBJ1-6
TGTGCCAGCAGTTTCGGACAGGACACCATATATTTT,CASSFGQDTIYF,TRBD1,TRBV25-1,-,TRBJ1-3
TGTGCCATCAGTAAGCCCGAGATTAATGAGCAGTTCTTC,CAISKPEINEQFF,-,TRBV10-3,-,TRBJ2-1
TGTGCCAGCAGCGCACAGGGCGCCTACAATGAGCAGTTCTTC,CASSAQGAYNEQFF,-,TRBV7-9,-,TRBJ2-1
TGTGCCAGCAGTGAATATGGGGAGAGGGACTACAATGAGCAGTTCTTC,CASSEYGERDYNEQFF,-,TRBV25-1,-,TRBJ2-1
TGTGCCAGCACCGAAACAGGGGGGAACACCATATATTTT,CASTETGGNTIYF,TRBD1,TRBV5-4,-,TRBJ1-3
TGTGCCAGCAGATTCGGGAGGCACGACCCCCAGCATTTT,CASRFGRHDPQHF,-,TRBV28,few,TRBJ1-5
TGTGCCACCCAGGGGACTAACGTGTACGAGCAGTACTTC,CATQGTNVYEQYF,-,TRBV5-6,-,TRBJ2-7
TGTGCCAGCAGTACCGGGACAGGTTGTTCACCCCTCCACTTT,CASSTGTGCSPLHF,TRBD1,TRBV6-9,-,TRBJ1-6
TGTGCCTGGACGGGGGGTAGCAATCAGCCCCAGCATTTT,CAWTGGSNQPQHF,-,TRBV30,-,TRBJ1-5
TGTGCCTGGAGTGTTACAGTTCTTAATGAAAAACTGTTTTTT,CAWSVTVLNEKLFF,-,TRBV30,-,TRBJ1-4
TGCGCCAGCAGCCAAGACCCCAGCGGGGGTGAAAAACTGTTTTTT,CASSQDPSGGEKLFF,-,TRBV4-3,-,TRBJ1-4
TGTGCCAGCAGAAAAAGGGTCGGGGGAAAGTCCGGGGAGCTGTTTTTT,CASRKRVGGKSGELFF,-,TRBV28,-,TRBJ2-2
TGCAGCGTTGCTCTGAACACTGAAGCTTTCTTT,CSVALNTEAFF,-,TRBV29-1,-,TRBJ1-1
TGTGCCAGCAGCTTGGGACAGGTCGCAGATACGCAGTATTTT,CASSLGQVADTQYF,TRBD1,TRBV7-9,-,TRBJ2-3
TGCAGCGTTATCGGGGGGACAGGGGCCACTGAAGCTTTCTTT,CSVIGGTGATEAFF,TRBD1,TRBV29-1,-,TRBJ1-1
TGTGCCAGTAGTATAGCGGGGAGGCACACCTTC,CASSIAGRHTF,-,TRBV19,few,TRBJ1-2
TGTGCCAGCAGCGTAGAACTCCGACTAGCGGGGGATACGCAGTATTTT,CASSVELRLAGDTQYF,TRBD2,TRBV9,once,TRBJ2-3
TGTGCCAGCAGCTTGGACCCGACAGGTACCTACGAGCAGTACTTC,CASSLDPTGTYEQYF,-,TRBV7-8,-,TRBJ2-7
TGTGCCAGCAGCCCTACAGGGCAGGGCACAGATACGCAGTATTTT,CASSPTGQGTDTQYF,-,TRBV7-3,once,TRBJ2-3
TGTGCCAGTAGTTCGGGGAGCCAAGAGACCCAGTACTTC,CASSSGSQETQYF,-,TRBV19,-,TRBJ2-5
TGTGCCAGTAGCGAACTCCATCAGCCCCAGCATTTT,CASSELHQPQHF,-,TRBV19,-,TRBJ1-5
TGTGCCAGCAGGAGCACCTCCTACGAGCAGTACTTC,CASRSTSYEQYF,-,TRBV7-2,-,TRBJ2-7
TGTGCCAGCAGCTTAGGAGGTTATGGCTACACCTTC,CASSLGGYGYTF,-,TRBV11-2,-,TRBJ1-2
TGTGCCAGCAGCACCCGACAGGGGGCAAGGACTGAAGCTTTCTTT,CASSTRQGARTEAFF,TRBD1,TRBV7-3,few,TRBJ1-1
TGTGCCAGCTCAGCCCAGGGACAGGAGCAGTACTTC,CASSAQGQEQYF,TRBD1,TRBV18,-,TRBJ2-7
TGCGCCAGCAGCTTGCGGTCCAACTCTGAAGCTTTCTTT,CASSLRSNSEAFF,-,TRBV5-1,-,TRBJ1-1
TGTGCCATCAGTGAGAGAGCGGGGAGCCAAGAGACCCAGTACTTC,CAISERAGSQETQYF,TRBD2,TRBV10-3,once,TRBJ2-5
TGTGCCAGCTCACCAGGCCGAGAGGGGAACACTGAAGCTTTCTTT,CASSPGREGNTEAFF,-,TRBV18,few,TRBJ1-1
TGTGCCAGCAGCTTGAGCATCCAAGAGACCCAGTACTTC,CASSLSIQETQYF,-,TRBV5-4,-,TRBJ2-5
TGCGCCAGCAGCCAAGTGGCCAGAAATAACTATGGCTACACCTTC,CASSQVARNNYGYTF,-,TRBV4-1,-,TRBJ1-2
TGTGCCAGCAGCTTAGCGGGGACAGCTAGAGGGAACAATGAGCAGTTCTTC,CASSLAGTARGNNEQFF,TRBD1,TRBV7-2,-,TRBJ2-1
TGTGCCTGGAGTTTCGACCGCCCACGACTAGCGGGGGGCCAGGGTGAGGAGACCCAGTACTTC,CAWSFDRPRLAGGQGEETQYF,TRBD2,TRBV30,-,TRBJ2-5
TGTGCCAGCAGTTCCGGGACAACGAACACCGGGGAGCTGTTTTTT,CASSSGTTNTGELFF,-,TRBV2,-,TRBJ2-2
TGTGCCAGCGGACAGGGTTGGAATTCACCCCTCCACTTT,CASGQGWNSPLHF,TRBD1,TRBV6-5,-,TRBJ1-6
TGTGCCAGCAGCTTGGGGGGGAACACAGATACGCAGTATTTT,CASSLGGNTDTQYF,TRBD2,TRBV7-2,-,TRBJ2-3
TGTGCCAGCAGCTTCTTGGGGGAACAGGGGCGGTTTGGAAACACCATATATTTT,CASSFLGEQGRFGNTIYF,TRBD1,TRBV7-8,-,TRBJ1-3
TGTGCCAGCAGCTTAGGTCCAGGTTCACCCCTCCACTTT,CASSLGPGSPLHF,-,TRBV7-9,once,TRBJ1-6
TGTGCCAGCAGTTACAGGGGAGGCGAAGCTTTCTTT,CASSYRGGEAFF,-,TRBV6-5,once,TRBJ1-1
TGTGCCAGCAGCGGGACAGGGTCCCACGAGCAGTACTTC,CASSGTGSHEQYF,TRBD1,TRBV7-9,-,TRBJ2-7